This TCR beta chain appears in the sequencing data of a study of blood T cell repertoires in COVID-19. Study at large: Sites in the United States, Italy and Spain provided acute and convalescent COVID-19 samples. The analysed material was cDNA or gDNA that came from T cells, B-cell-depleted T cells, or PBMCs.

While infection was still active, Seattle patients were enrolled and then followed longitudinally. Original methodology: Reference gene primer amplification in the assay estimated nucleated cell counts. The table came from immunoSEQ multiplex PCR; TCRdb's copy has only in-frame clones and leaves some out. That table supplies the V and J calls and clone size; D and trimming were determined from the DNA. The data hold fewer than 85,000 clones, with roughly four fifths observed a single time. Per germline, CDR1 SGHAT and CDR2 FQNNGV. The V segment lost 7 bases and the J segment 7 bases; nucleotides outside the gene matches: 13. The CDR3 sequence is 15 residues long.

The clonotype was recovered from a young man with COVID-19, enrolled during active disease. This chain links TRBV11-2 with TRBJ1-2, with 9 bases fitting TRBD1. The sequencing sample was made of peripheral blood. In DNA form, the CDR3 reads TGTGCCAGCACCAACTCCGGGACAGGGTTAGGTGGCTACACCTTC. Residues: CASTNSGTGLGGYTF.